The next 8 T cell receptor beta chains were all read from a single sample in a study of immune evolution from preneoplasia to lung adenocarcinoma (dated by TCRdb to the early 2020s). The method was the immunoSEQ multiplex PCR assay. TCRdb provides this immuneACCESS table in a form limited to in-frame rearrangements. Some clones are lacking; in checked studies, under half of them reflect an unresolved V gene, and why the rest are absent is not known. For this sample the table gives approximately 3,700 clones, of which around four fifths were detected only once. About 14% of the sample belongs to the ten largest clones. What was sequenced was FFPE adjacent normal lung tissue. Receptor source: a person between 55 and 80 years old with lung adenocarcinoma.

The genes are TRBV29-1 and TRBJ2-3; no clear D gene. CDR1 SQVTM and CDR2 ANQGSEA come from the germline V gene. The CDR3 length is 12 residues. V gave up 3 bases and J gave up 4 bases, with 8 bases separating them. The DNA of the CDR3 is TGCAGCGTTGATGTACCACCAGATACGCAGTATTTT. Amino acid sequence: CSVDVPPDTQYF.

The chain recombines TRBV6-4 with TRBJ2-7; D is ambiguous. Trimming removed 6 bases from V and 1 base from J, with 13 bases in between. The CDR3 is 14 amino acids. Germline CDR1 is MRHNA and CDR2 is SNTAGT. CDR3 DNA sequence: TGTGCCAGCAGGGGGTCCGATCTATCCTACGAGCAGTACTTC. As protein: CASRGSDLSYEQYF.

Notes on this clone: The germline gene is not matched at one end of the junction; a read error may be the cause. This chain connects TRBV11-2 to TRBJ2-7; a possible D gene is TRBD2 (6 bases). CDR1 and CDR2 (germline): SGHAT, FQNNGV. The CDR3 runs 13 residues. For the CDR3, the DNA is TGTGCCAGCAGCTTAGATGCGTCCCGGGACTGCCACTTC. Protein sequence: CASSLDASRDCHF.

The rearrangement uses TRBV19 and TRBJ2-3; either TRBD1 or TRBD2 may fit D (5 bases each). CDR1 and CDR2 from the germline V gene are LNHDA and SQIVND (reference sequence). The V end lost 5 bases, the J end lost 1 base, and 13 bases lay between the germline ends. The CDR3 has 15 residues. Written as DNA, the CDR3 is TGTGCCAGTAGTGAGACTGGGGGACGCACAGATACGCAGTATTTT. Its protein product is CASSETGGRTDTQYF. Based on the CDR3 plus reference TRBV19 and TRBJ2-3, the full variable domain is DGGITQSPKYLFRKEGQNVTLSCEQNLNHDAMYWYRQDPGQGLRLIYYSQIVNDFQKGDIAEGYSVSREKKESFPLTVTSAQKNPTAFYLCASSETGGRTDTQYFGPGTRLTVL.

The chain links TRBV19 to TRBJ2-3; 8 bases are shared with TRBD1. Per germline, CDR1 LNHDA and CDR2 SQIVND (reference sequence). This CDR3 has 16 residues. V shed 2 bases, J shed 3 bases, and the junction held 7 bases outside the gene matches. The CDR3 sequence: CASSIRAGGSTDTQYF. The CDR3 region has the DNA TGTGCCAGTAGTATACGGGCAGGGGGCAGTACAGATACGCAGTATTTT. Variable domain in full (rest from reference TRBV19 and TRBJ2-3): DGGITQSPKYLFRKEGQNVTLSCEQNLNHDAMYWYRQDPGQGLRLIYYSQIVNDFQKGDIAEGYSVSREKKESFPLTVTSAQKNPTAFYLCASSIRAGGSTDTQYFGPGTRLTVL.

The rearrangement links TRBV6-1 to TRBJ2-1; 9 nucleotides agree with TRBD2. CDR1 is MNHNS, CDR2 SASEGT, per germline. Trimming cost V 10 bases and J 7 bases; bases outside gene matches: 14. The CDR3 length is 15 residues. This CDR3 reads CATEAQRGAINEQFF. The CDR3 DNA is TGTGCCACGGAGGCGCAGCGGGGGGCCATTAATGAGCAGTTCTTC.

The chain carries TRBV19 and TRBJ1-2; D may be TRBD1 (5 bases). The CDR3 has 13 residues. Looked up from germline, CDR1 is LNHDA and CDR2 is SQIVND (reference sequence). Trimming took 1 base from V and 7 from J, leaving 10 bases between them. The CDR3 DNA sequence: TGTGCCAGTAGTATAGGGGGCTATGGTGGCTACACCTTC. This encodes CASSIGGYGGYTF.

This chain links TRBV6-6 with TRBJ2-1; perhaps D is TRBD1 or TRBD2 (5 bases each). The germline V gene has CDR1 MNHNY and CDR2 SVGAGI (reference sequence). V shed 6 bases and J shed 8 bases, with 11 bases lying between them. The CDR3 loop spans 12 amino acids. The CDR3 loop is CASRKLGDEQFF. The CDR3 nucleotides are TGTGCCAGCAGGAAACTAGGGGATGAGCAGTTCTTC.